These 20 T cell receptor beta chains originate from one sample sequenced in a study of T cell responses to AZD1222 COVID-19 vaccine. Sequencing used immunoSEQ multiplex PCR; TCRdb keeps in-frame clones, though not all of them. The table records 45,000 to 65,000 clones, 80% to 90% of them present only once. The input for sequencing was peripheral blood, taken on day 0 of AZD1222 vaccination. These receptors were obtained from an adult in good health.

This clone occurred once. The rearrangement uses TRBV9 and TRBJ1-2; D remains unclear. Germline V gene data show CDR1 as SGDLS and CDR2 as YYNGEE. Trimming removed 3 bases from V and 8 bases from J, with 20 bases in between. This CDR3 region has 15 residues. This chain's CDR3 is CASSDRPPAIFGYTF. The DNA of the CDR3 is TGTGCCAGCAGCGATCGACCACCCGCGATATTCGGCTACACCTTC.

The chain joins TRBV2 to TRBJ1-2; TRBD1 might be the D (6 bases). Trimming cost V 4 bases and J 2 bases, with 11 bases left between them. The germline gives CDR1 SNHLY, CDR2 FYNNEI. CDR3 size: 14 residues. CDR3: CASSVSRGNYGYTF. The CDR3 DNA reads TGTGCCAGCAGTGTCTCCAGGGGCAACTATGGCTACACCTTC.

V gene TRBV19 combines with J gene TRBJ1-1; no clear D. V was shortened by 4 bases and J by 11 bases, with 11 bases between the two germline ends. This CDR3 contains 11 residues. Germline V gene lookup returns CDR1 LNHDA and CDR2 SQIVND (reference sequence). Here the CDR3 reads CASSTRSRAFF. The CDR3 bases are TGTGCCAGTAGTACCCGCTCGAGGGCTTTCTTT.

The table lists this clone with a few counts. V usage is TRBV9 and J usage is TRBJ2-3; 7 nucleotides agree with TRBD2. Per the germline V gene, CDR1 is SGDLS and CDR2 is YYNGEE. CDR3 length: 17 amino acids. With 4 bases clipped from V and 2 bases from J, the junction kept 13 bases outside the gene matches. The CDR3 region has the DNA TGTGCCAGCAGCTTCAGCAGCGGGATACGGGACACAGATACGCAGTATTTT. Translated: CASSFSSGIRDTDTQYF.

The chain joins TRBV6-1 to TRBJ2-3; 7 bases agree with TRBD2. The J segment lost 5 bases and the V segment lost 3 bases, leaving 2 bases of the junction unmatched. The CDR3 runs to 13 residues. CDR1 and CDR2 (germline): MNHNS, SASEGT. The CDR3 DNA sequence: TGTGCCAGCAGTGAGACTAGCCGAGATACGCAGTATTTT. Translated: CASSETSRDTQYF.

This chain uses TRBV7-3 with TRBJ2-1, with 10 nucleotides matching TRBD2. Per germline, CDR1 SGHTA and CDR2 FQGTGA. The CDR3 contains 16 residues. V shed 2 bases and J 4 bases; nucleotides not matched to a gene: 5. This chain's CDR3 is CASSLLLTSGYNEQFF. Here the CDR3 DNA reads TGTGCCAGCAGCTTATTATTGACTAGCGGGTACAATGAGCAGTTCTTC.

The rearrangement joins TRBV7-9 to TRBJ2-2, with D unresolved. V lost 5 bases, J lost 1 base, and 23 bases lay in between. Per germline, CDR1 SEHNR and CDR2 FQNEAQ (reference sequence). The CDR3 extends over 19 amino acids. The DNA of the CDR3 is TGTGCCAGCAGCCGCAGAGACTTTCTAGTCGGGTTGAACACCGGGGAGCTGTTTTTT. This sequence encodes CASSRRDFLVGLNTGELFF.

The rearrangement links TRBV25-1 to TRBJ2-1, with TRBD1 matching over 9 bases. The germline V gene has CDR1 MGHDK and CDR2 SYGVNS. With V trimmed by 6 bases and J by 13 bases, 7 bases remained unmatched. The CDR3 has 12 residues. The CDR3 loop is CASREGTGYQFF. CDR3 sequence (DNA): TGTGCCAGCAGAGAGGGGACAGGGTATCAGTTCTTC.

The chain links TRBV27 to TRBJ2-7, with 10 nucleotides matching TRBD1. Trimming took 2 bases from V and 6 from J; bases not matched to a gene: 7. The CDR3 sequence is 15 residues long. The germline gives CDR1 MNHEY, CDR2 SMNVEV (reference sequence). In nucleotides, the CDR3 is TGTGCCAGCAGTTTAGGCGGGACAGGGGTTTTCGAGCAGTACTTC. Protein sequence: CASSLGGTGVFEQYF.

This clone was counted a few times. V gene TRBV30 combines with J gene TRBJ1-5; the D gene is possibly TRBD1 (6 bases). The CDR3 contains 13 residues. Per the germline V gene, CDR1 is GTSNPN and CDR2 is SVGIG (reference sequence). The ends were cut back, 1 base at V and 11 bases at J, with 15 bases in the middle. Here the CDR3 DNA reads TGTGCCTGGAGTGCAGGGGCCCGGGTTGCCCAGCATTTT. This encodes CAWSAGARVAQHF.

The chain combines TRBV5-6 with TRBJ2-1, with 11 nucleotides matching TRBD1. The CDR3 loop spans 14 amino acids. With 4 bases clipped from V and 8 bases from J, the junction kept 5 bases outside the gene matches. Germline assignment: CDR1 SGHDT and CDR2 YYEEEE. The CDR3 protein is CASSQDRGLDEQFF. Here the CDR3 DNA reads TGTGCCAGCAGCCAGGACAGGGGGCTGGATGAGCAGTTCTTC.

Here the CDR3 DNA reads TGTGCCAGCAGTGAAGAGGGACTAGCTTCGTATGAGCAGTTCTTC. Encoded protein: CASSEEGLASYEQFF. V and J are TRBV2 and TRBJ2-1; 9 bases line up with TRBD2. Trimming took 1 base from V and 8 from J; bases not matched to a gene: 6. Germline CDR1 SNHLY, CDR2 FYNNEI. The CDR3 is made up of 15 amino acids.

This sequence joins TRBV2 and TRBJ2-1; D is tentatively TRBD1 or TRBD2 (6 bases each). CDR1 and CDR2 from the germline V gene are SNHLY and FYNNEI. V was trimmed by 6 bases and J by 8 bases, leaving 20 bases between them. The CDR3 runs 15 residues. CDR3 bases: TGTGCCAGCAGGACAAGGGACTCCCCAGGGGATGAGCAGTTCTTC. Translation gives CASRTRDSPGDEQFF. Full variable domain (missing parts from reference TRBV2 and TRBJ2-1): EPEVTQTPSHQVTQMGQEVILRCVPISNHLYFYWYRQILGQKVEFLVSFYNNEISEKSEIFDDQFSVERPDGSNFTLKIRSTKLEDSAMYFCASRTRDSPGDEQFFGPGTRLTVL.

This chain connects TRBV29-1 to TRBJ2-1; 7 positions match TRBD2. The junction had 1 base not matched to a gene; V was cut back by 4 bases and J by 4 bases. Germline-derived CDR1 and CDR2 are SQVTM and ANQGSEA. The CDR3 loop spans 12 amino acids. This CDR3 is CSVAGGYNEQFF. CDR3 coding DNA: TGCAGCGTTGCGGGAGGTTACAATGAGCAGTTCTTC.

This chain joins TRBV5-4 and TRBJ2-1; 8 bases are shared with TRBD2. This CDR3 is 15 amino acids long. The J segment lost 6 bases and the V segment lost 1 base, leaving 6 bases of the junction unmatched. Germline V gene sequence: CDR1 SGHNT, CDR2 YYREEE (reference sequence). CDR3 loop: CASSLTGRALNEQFF. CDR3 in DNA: TGTGCCAGCAGCTTGACCGGGAGGGCCCTCAATGAGCAGTTCTTC. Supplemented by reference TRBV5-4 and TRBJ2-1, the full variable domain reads ETGVTQSPTHLIKTRGQQVTLRCSSQSGHNTVSWYQQALGQGPQFIFQYYREEENGRGNFPPRFSGLQFPNYSSELNVNALELDDSALYLCASSLTGRALNEQFFGPGTRLTVL.

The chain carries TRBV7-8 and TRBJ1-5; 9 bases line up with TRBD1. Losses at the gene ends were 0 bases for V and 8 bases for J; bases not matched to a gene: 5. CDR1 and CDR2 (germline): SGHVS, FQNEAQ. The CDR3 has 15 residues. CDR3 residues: CASSLAEGQGKPQHF. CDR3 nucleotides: TGTGCCAGCAGCTTAGCGGAGGGACAGGGTAAGCCCCAGCATTTT. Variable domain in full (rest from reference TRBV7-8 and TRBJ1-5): GAGVSQSPRYKVAKRGQDVALRCDPISGHVSLFWYQQALGQGPEFLTYFQNEAQLDKSGLPSDRFFAERPEGSVSTLKIQRTQQEDSAVYLCASSLAEGQGKPQHFGDGTRLSIL.

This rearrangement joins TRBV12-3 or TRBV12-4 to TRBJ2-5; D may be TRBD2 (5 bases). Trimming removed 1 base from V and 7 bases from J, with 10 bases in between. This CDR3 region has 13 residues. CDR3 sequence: CASSLVGVGTQYF. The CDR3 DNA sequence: TGTGCCAGCAGTTTAGTGGGAGTCGGGACCCAGTACTTC.

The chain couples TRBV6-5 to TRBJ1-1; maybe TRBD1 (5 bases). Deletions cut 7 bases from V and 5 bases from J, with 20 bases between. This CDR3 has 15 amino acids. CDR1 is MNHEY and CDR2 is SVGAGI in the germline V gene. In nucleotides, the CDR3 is TGTGCCAGCACTGCAGGGAGACGTATCGGTACTGAAGCTTTCTTT. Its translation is CASTAGRRIGTEAFF.

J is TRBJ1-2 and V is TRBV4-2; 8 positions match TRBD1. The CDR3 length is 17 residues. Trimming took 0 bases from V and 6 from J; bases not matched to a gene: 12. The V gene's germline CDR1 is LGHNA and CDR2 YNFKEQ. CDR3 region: CASSQDLPGGLGDGYTF. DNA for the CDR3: TGTGCCAGCAGCCAAGATCTGCCAGGGGGCCTGGGGGATGGCTACACCTTC.

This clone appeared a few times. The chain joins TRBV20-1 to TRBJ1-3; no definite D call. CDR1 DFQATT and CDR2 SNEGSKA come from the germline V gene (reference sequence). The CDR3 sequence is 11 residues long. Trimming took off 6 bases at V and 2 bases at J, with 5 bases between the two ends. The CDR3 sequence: CSAVTGNTIYF. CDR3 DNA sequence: TGCAGTGCAGTAACTGGAAACACCATATATTTT.